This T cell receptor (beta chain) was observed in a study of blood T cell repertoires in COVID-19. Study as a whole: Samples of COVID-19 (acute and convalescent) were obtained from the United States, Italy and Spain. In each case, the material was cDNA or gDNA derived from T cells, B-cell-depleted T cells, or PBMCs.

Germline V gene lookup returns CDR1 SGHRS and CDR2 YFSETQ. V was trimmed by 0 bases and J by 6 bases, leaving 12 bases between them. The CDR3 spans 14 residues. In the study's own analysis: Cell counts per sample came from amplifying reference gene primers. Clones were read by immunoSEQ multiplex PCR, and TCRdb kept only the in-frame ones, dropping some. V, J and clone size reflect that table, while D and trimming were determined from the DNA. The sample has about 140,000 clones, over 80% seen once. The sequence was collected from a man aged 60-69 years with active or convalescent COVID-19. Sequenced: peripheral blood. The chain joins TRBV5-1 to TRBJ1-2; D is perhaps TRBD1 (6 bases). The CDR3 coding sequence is TGCGCCAGCAGCTTGGGGTTCAGGGGCGATGGCTACACCTTC. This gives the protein CASSLGFRGDGYTF.